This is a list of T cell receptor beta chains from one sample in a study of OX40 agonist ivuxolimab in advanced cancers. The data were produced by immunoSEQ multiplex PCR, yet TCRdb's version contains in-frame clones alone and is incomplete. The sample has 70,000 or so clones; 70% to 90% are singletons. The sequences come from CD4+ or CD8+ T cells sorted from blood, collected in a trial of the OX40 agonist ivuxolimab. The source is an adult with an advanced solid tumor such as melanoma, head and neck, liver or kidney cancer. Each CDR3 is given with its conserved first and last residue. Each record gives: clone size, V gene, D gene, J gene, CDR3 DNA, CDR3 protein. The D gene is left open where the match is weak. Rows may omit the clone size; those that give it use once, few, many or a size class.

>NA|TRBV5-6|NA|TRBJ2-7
TGTGCCAGCAGCTTGAGGGGTCCCTCCTACGAGCAGTACTTC
CASSLRGPSYEQYF
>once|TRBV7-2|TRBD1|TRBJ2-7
TGTGCCAGCAGCTTCGTACAGGGGGACGAGCAGTACTTC
CASSFVQGDEQYF
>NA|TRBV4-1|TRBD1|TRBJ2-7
TGCGCCAGCAGCCAGCATAAGTTGTGGGACAGGGGATCCTACGAGCAGTACTTC
CASSQHKLWDRGSYEQYF
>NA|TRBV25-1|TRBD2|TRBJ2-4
TGTGCCAGCAGTGCACTATTAGGGACTAGTTTGTACTTC
CASSALLGTSLYF
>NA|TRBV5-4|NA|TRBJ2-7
TGTGCCAGCAGCCCGGGGCCCGTGGGGGCCTACGAGCAGTACTTC
CASSPGPVGAYEQYF
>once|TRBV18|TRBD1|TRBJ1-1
TGTGCCAGCTCACGTGGGACAGGTTTGAACACTGAAGCTTTCTTT
CASSRGTGLNTEAFF
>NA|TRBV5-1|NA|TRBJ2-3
TGCGCCAGCAGCAAGGACAGAGATACGCAGTATTTT
CASSKDRDTQYF
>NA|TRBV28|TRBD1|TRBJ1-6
TGTGCCAGCAGTTTAGGTGGGACAGGGGGACTCTTGTCACCCCTCCACTTT
CASSLGGTGGLLSPLHF
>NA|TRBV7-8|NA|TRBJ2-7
TGTGCCAGCAGCCTTCAGCGAGGCGTAGAGCAGTACTTC
CASSLQRGVEQYF
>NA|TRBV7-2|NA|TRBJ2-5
TGTGCCAGCAGCTTAGCTCGACAGCAAGAGACCCAGTACTTC
CASSLARQQETQYF
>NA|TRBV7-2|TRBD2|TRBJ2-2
TGTGCCAGCAGCTTAGTCACGGGACTAGCGGTAAAGAACACCGGGGAGCTGTTTTTT
CASSLVTGLAVKNTGELFF
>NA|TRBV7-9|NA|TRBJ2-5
TGTGCCAGCAGCCAGGCAGGGGCGGGAGAGACCCAGTACTTC
CASSQAGAGETQYF
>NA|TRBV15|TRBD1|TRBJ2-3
TGTGCCACCAGCCGAGGGGGACAGACTACGCAGTATTTT
CATSRGGQTTQYF
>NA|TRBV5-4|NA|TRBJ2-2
TGTGCCAGCAGCTTGGACGGTGGGGCCGGGGAGCTGTTTTTT
CASSLDGGAGELFF
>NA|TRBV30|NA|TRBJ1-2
TGTGCCTGGAGCCCCTTTCGCGGGGAGGGAGCTAACTATGGCTACACCTTC
CAWSPFRGEGANYGYTF
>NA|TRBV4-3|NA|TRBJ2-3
TGCGCCAGCAGCCAAGGTGACAGACACACAGATACGCAGTATTTT
CASSQGDRHTDTQYF
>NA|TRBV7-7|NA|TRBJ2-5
TGTGCTAGCAGCTTATCAAAGGGGGAGACCCAGTACTTC
CASSLSKGETQYF
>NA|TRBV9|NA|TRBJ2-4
TGTGCCAGCAGCCCACGCGAGGGGAGTGGGGAAAACATTCAGTACTTC
CASSPREGSGENIQYF
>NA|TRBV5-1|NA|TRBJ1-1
TGCGCCAGCAGCTTGGTGCTCACAGGGAAAGAAGCTTTCTTT
CASSLVLTGKEAFF
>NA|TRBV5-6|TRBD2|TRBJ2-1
TGTGCCAGCAGCTTGGTAGGGCTAGCGGGGGTTTACAATGAGCAGTTCTTC
CASSLVGLAGVYNEQFF
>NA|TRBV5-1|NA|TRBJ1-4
TGCGCCAGCAGCTTAAACCGGGCGGAAAAACTGTTTTTT
CASSLNRAEKLFF
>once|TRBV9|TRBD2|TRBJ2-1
TGTGCCAGCAGCGTATCCGCCAGGCGGGGGAGCTCCTACAATGAGCAGTTCTTC
CASSVSARRGSSYNEQFF
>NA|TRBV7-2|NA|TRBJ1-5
TGTGCCAGTAGTGCGTCGGGGGCCGGGCCCCAGCATTTT
CASSASGAGPQHF
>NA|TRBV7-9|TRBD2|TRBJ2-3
TGTGCCAGCAGCCCCATAAGCGGGAGGGCTGAGACAGATACGCAGTATTTT
CASSPISGRAETDTQYF
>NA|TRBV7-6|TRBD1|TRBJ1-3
TGTGCCAGCAGCTTACAGACAGGGCCAGGAAACACCATATATTTT
CASSLQTGPGNTIYF
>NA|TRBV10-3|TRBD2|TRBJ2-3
TGTGCCATCAGTGAGTCGACTAGCGGGGTGTCAGATACGCAGTATTTT
CAISESTSGVSDTQYF
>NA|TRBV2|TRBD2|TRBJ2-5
TGTGCCAGCGGGCGGAGACTAGCGGGAGGGTTTCTTGGAGAGACCCAGTACTTC
CASGRRLAGGFLGETQYF
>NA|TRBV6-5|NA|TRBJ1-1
TGTGCCAGCAGTTACTCGAGGTTGGGGGTGAACACTGAAGCTTTCTTT
CASSYSRLGVNTEAFF
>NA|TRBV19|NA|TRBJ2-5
TGTGCCAGTAGTATAGATGGACTTTCAGGGACCCAGTACTTC
CASSIDGLSGTQYF
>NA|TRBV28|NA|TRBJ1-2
TGTGCCAGCAGTTTTAATCGCCGGGGGTATGGCTACACCTTC
CASSFNRRGYGYTF
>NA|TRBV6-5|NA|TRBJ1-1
TGTGCCAGCAGCATCCGGCCGAACACTGAAGCTTTCTTT
CASSIRPNTEAFF
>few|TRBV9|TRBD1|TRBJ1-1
TGTGCCAGCAGCCAACGGGACAGATCGAACACTGAAGCTTTCTTT
CASSQRDRSNTEAFF
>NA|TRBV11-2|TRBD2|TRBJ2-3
TGTGCCAGCACAACTAGCGGCGCGACCATGACGAATACGCAGTATTTT
CASTTSGATMTNTQYF
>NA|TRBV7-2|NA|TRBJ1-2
TGTGCCAGCAGCTTAGAGGCGGGGCTGGGCTATGGCTACACCTTC
CASSLEAGLGYGYTF
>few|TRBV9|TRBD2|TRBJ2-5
TGTGCCAGCAGCGCCGGGACTAGCGGTCCTACCTTTGAGACCCAGTACTTC
CASSAGTSGPTFETQYF
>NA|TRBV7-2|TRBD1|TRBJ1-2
TGTGCCAGCAGCTTAGGATCAGGGGGTGGCTACACCTTC
CASSLGSGGGYTF
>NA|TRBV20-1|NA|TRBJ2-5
TGCAGTGCTTGCCTAGCTGAGACCCAGTACTTC
CSACLAETQYF
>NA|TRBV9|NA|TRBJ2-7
TGTGCCAGCAGCGTAGAGAAGTACTCCTACGAGCAGTACTTC
CASSVEKYSYEQYF
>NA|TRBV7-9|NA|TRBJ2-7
TGTGCCAGCAGCTTTTCGGCTAGCTCCTACGAGCAGTACTTC
CASSFSASSYEQYF